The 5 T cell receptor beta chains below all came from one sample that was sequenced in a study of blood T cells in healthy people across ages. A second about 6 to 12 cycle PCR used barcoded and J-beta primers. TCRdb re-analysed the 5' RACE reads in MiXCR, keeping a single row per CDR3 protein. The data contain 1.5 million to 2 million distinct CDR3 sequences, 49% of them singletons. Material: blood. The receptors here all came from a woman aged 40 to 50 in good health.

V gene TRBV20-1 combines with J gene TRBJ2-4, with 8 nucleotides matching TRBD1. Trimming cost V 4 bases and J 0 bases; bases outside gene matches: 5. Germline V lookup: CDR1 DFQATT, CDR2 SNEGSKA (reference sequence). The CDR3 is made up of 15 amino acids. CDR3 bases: TGCAGTGCTAAAAGACAGGGGCTAGCCAAAAACATTCAGTACTTC. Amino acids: CSAKRQGLAKNIQYF.

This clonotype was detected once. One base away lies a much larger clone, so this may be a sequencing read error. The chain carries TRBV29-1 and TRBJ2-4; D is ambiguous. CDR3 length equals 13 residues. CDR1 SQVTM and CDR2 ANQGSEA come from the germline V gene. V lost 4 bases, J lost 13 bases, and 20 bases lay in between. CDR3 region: CSVAWRMAGEQYF. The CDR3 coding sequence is TGCAGCGTTGCGTGGCGGATGGCAGGAGAGCAGTACTTC.

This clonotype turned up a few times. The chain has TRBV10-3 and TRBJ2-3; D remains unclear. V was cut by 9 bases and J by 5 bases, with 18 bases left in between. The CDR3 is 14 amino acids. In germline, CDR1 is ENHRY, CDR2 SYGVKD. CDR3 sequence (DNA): TGTGCCATTTCCGGGTCCCCTGGGGAAGATACGCAGTATTTT. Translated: CAISGSPGEDTQYF.

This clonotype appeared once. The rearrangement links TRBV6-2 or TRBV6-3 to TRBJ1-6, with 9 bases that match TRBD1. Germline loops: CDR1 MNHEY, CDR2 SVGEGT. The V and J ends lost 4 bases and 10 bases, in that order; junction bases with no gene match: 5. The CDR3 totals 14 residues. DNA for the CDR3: TGTGCCAGCAGTTTCCTTACAGGGGGCTCACCCCTCCACTTT. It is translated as CASSFLTGGSPLHF.

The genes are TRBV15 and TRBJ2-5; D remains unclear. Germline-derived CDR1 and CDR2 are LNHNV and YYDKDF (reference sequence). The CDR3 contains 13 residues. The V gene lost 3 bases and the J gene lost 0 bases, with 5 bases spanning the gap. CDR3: CATSRVDQETQYF. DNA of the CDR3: TGTGCCACCAGCAGGGTAGACCAAGAGACCCAGTACTTC.